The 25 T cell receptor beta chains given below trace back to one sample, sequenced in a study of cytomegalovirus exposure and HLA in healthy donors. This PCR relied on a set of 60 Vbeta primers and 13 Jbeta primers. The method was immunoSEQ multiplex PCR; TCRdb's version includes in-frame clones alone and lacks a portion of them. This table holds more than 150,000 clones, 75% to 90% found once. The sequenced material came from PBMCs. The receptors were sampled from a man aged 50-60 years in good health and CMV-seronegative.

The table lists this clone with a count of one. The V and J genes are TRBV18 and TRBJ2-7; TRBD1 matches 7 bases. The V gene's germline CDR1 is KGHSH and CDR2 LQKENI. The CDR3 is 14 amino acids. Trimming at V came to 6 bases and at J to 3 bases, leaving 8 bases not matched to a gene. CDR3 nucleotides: TGTGCCAGCTCCCGAGACAGGGTTGACTACGAGCAGTACTTC. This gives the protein CASSRDRVDYEQYF.

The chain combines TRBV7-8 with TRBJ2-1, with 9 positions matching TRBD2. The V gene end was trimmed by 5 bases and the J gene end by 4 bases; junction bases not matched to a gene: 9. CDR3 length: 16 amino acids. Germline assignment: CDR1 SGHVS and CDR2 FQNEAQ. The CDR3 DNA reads TGTGCCAGCAGCACTCAGACTAGCGGTGATTACAATGAGCAGTTCTTC. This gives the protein CASSTQTSGDYNEQFF.

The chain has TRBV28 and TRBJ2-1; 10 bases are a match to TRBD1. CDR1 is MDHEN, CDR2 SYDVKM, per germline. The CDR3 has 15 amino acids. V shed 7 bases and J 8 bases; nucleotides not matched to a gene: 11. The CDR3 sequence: CASTPGQGGLHEQFF. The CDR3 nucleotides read TGTGCCAGCACCCCCGGACAGGGGGGTCTACATGAGCAGTTCTTC.

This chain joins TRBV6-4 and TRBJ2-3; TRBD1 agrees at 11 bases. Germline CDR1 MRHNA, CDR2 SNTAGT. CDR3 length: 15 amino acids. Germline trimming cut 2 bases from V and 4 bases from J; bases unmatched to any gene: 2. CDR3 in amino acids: CASSDGTGGSDTQYF. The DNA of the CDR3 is TGTGCCAGCAGTGACGGGACAGGGGGGTCAGATACGCAGTATTTT.

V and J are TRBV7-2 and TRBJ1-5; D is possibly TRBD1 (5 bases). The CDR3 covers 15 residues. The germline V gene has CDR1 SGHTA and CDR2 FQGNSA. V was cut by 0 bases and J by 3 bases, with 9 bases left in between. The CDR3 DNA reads TGTGCCAGCAGCTTAGCTGGCAGGGTCAATCAGCCCCAGCATTTT. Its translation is CASSLAGRVNQPQHF.

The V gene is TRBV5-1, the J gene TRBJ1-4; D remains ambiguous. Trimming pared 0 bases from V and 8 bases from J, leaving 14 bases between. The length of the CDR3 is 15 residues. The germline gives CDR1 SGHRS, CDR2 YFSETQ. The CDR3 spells CASSLVPRSDEKLFF. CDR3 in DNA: TGCGCCAGCAGCTTGGTCCCCCGCAGCGACGAAAAACTGTTTTTT.

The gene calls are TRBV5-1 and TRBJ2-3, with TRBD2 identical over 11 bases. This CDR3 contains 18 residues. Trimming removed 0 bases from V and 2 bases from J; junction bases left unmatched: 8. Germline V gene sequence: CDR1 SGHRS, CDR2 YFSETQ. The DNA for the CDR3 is TGCGCCAGCAGCTTGGGATCACTAGCGGGGGCCCTCACAGATACGCAGTATTTT. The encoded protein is CASSLGSLAGALTDTQYF. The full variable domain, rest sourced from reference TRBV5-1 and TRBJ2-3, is KAGVTQTPRYLIKTRGQQVTLSCSPISGHRSVSWYQQTPGQGLQFLFEYFSETQRNKGNFPGRFSGRQFSNSRSEMNVSTLELGDSALYLCASSLGSLAGALTDTQYFGPGTRLTVL.

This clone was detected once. CDR3 sequence (DNA): TGTGCCAGCAGCAGGAGCGGGACAGGGGACGGCTACACCTTC. This sequence encodes CASSRSGTGDGYTF. V and J are TRBV11-3 and TRBJ1-2; TRBD1 aligns across 10 bases. J lost 8 bases, V lost 5 bases, and 8 bases had no gene match. The germline CDR1 and CDR2 sequences are SGHNT and YENEEA. The CDR3 is made up of 14 amino acids.

The CDR3 spells CASSLGGGSVSGKLFF. As DNA, the CDR3 is TGTGCCAGCAGTTTAGGGGGGGGCTCAGTTTCGGGAAAACTGTTTTTT. This chain connects TRBV28 to TRBJ1-4; the D gene is possibly TRBD1 (6 bases). Germline CDR1 is MDHEN and CDR2 is SYDVKM. CDR3 length: 16 amino acids. V lost 2 bases and J lost 10, with 20 bases in between. Complete variable domain (other parts from reference TRBV28 and TRBJ1-4): DVKVTQSSRYLVKRTGEKVFLECVQDMDHENMFWYRQDPGLGLRLIYFSYDVKMKEKGDIPEGYSVSREKKERFSLILESASTNQTSMYLCASSLGGGSVSGKLFFGSGTQLSVL.

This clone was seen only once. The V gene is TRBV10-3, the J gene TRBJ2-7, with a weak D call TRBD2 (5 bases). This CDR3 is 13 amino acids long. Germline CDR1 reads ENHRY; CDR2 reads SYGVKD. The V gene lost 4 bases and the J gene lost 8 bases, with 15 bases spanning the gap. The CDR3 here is CAISALGESKQYF. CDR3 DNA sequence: TGTGCCATCAGTGCTTTGGGAGAATCTAAGCAGTACTTC.

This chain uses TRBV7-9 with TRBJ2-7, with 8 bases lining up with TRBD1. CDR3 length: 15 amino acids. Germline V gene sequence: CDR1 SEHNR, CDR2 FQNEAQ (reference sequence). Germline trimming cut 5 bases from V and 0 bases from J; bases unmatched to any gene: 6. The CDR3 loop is CASSLGQGPSYEQYF. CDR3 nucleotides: TGTGCCAGCAGCCTAGGACAGGGACCCTCCTACGAGCAGTACTTC.

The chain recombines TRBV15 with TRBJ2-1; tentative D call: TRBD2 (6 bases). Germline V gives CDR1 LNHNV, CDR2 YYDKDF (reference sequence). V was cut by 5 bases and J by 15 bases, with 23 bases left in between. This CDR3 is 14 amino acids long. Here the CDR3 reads CATSGEEFSTRRFF. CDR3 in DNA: TGTGCCACCAGCGGGGAGGAGTTCTCCACGAGGCGGTTCTTC.

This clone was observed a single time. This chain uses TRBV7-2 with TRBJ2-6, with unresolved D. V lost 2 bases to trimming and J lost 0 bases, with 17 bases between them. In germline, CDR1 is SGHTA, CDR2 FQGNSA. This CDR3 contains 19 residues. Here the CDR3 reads CASSLRPGLEPSGANVLTF. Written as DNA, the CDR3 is TGTGCCAGCAGCTTAAGGCCCGGTCTGGAGCCCTCTGGGGCCAACGTCCTGACTTTC.

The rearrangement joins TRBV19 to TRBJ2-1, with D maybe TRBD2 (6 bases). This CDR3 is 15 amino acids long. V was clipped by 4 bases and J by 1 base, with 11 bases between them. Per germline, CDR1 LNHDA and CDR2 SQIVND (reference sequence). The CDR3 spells CASSKGLESYNEQFF. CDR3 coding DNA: TGTGCCAGTAGTAAGGGACTTGAATCCTACAATGAGCAGTTCTTC.

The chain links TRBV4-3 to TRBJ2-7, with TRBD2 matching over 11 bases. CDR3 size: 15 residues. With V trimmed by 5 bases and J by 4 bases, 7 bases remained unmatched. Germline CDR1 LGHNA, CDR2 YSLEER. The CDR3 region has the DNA TGCGCCAGCAGCTCCCTGACTAGCGGGAAGTACGAGCAGTACTTC. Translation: CASSSLTSGKYEQYF.

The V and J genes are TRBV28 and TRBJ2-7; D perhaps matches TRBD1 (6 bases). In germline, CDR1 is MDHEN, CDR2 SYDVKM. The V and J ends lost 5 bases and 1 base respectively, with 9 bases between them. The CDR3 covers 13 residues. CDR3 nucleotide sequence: TGTGCCAGCAGTGTGGACAGATCCTACGAGCAGTACTTC. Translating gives CASSVDRSYEQYF.

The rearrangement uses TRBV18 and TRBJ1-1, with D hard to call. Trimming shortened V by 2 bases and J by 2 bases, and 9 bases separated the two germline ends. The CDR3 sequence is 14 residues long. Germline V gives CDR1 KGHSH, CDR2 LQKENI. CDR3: CASSPNRKNTEAFF. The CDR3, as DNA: TGTGCCAGCTCACCAAACAGAAAAAACACTGAAGCTTTCTTT.

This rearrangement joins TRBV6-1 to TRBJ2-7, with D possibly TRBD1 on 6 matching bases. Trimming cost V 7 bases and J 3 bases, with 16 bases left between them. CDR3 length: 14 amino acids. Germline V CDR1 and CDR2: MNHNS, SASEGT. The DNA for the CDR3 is TGTGCCAGCATGGACGACAGGATCAACTACGAGCAGTACTTC. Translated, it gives CASMDDRINYEQYF.

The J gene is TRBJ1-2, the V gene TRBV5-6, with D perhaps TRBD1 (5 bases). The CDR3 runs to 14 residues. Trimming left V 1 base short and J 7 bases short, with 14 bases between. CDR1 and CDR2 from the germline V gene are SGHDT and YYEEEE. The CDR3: CASSLIPGQGGYTF. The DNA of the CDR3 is TGTGCCAGCAGCTTGATCCCAGGGCAGGGTGGCTACACCTTC. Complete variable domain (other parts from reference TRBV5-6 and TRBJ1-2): DAGVTQSPTHLIKTRGQQVTLRCSPKSGHDTVSWYQQALGQGPQFIFQYYEEEERQRGNFPDRFSGHQFPNYSSELNVNALLLGDSALYLCASSLIPGQGGYTFGSGTRLTVV.

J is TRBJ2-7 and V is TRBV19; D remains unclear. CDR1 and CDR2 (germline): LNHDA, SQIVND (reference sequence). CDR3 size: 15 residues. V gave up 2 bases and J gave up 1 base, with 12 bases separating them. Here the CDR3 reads CASSISPTLSYEQYF. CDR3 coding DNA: TGTGCCAGTAGTATAAGCCCAACCCTGTCCTACGAGCAGTACTTC.

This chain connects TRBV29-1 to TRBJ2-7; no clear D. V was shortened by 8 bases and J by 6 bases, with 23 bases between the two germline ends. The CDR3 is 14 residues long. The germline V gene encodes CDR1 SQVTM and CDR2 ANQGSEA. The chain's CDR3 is CSRTSPRILSEQYF. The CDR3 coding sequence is TGCAGCCGTACCTCCCCGAGGATCCTCTCCGAGCAGTACTTC.

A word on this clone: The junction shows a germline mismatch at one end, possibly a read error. The CDR3 nucleotides read TGTTCCAGCAGCTTAGGGGCAGCCCGGATCTACGAGCAGTACTTC. Its protein product is CSSSLGAARIYEQYF. This sequence joins TRBV7-9 and TRBJ2-7; TRBD1 is a possible D gene (5 bases). Germline CDR1 and CDR2: SEHNR and FQNEAQ (reference sequence). The CDR3 contains 15 residues.

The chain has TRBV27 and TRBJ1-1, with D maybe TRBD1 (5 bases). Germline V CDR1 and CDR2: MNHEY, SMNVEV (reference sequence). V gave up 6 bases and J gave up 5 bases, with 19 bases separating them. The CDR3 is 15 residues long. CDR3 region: CASSPTWGGETEAFF. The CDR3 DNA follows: TGTGCCAGCAGCCCTACCTGGGGGGGTGAGACTGAAGCTTTCTTT.

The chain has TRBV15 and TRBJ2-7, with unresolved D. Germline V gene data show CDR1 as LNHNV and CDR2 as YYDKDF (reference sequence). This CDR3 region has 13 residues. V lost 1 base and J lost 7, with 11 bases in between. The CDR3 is CATSRVVPGEQYF. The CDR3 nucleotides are TGTGCCACCAGCAGAGTCGTCCCCGGGGAGCAGTACTTC. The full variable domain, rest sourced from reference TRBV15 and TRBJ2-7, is DAMVIQNPRYQVTQFGKPVTLSCSQTLNHNVMYWYQQKSSQAPKLLFHYYDKDFNNEADTPDNFQSRRPNTSFCFLDIRSPGLGDTAMYLCATSRVVPGEQYFGPGTRLTVT.

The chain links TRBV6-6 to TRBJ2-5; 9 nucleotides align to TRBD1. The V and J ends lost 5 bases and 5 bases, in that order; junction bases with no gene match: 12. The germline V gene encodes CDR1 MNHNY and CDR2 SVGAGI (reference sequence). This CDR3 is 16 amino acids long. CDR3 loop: CASSRHPGQGFETQYF. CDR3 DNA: TGTGCCAGCAGTAGACATCCGGGACAGGGATTTGAGACCCAGTACTTC.